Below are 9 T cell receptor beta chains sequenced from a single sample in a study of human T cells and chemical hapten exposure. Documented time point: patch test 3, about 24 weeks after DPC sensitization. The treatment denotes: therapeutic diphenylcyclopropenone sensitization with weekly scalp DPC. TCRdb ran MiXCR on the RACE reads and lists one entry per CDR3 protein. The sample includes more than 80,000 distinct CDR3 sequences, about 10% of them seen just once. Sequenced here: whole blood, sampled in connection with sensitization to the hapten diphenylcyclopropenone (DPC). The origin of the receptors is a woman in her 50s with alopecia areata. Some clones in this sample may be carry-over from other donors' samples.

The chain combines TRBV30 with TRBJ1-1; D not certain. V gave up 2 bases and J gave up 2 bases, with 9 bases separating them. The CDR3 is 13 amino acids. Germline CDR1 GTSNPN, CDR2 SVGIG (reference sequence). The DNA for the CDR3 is TGTGCCTGGAGTACCCTTAGAAACACTGAAGCTTTCTTT. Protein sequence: CAWSTLRNTEAFF.

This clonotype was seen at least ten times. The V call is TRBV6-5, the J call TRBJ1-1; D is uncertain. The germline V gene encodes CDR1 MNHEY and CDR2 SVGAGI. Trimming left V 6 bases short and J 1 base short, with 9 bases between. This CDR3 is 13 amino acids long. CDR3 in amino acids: CASRRLQNTEAFF. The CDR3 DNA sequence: TGTGCCAGCAGAAGACTGCAGAACACTGAAGCTTTCTTT.

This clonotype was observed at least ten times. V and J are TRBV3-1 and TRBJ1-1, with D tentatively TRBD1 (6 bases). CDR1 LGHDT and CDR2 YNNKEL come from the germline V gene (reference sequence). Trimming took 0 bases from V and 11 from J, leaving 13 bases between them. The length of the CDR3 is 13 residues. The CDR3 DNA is TGTGCCAGCAGCCAAGATGGGGGGCGCTACGCTTTCTTT. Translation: CASSQDGGRYAFF.

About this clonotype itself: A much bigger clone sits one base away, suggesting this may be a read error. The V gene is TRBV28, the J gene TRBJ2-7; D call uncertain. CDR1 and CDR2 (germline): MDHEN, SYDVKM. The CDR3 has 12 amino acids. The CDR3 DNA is TGTGCCAGCAATTTATTCCGGTACGAGCAGTACTTC. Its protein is CASNLFRYEQYF.

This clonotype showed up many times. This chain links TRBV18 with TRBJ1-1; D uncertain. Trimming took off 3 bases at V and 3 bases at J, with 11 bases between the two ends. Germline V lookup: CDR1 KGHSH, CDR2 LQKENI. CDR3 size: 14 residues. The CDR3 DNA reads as TGTGCCAGCTCACCTCGATCCAGTGACACTGAAGCTTTCTTT. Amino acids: CASSPRSSDTEAFF.

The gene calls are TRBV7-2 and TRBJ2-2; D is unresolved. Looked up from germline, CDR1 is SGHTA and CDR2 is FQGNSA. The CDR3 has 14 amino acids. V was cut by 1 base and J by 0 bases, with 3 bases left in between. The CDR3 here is CASSLDPNTGELFF. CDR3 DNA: TGTGCCAGCAGCTTAGATCCGAACACCGGGGAGCTGTTTTTT.

CDR3 bases: TGCAGTGCTAGAGATTGGGGGACAACTTCAGGAGAGACCCAGTACTTC. The encoded protein is CSARDWGTTSGETQYF. The chain links TRBV20-1 to TRBJ2-5; D might be TRBD1 (6 bases). Trimming cost V 0 bases and J 4 bases, with 18 bases left between them. The CDR3 has 16 amino acids. Germline V lookup: CDR1 DFQATT, CDR2 SNEGSKA (reference sequence).

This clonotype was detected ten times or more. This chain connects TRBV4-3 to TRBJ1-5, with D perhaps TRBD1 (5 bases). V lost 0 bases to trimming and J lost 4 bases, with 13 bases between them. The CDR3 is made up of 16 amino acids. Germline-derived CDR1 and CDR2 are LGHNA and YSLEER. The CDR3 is CASSQDVTWGNQPQHF. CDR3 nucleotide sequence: TGCGCCAGCAGCCAAGACGTGACATGGGGGAATCAGCCCCAGCATTTT.

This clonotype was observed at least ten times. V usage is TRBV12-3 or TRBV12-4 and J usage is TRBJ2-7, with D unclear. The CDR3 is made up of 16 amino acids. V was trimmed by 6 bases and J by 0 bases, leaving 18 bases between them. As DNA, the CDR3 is TGTGCCAGCAGGGCCAATAAGGGCGGTTCCTCCTACGAGCAGTACTTC. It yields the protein CASRANKGGSSYEQYF.